This T cell receptor (beta chain) derives from a study of high-grade serous ovarian cancer treatment subgroups (dated by TCRdb to the early 2020s). As for the study more broadly: On average, sequencing produced approximately 14,000 reads and 7,494 unique TCR beta rearrangements for each sample. One primary tumor sample and two metastatic tumor samples were contributed by each patient, so that 90 to 100 samples were obtained in total. The 30-patient cohort included about ten patients with no residual disease after primary surgery (R0), about ten excellent NACT responders, and about ten poor NACT responders. The study profiled TCR beta repertoires in high-grade serous ovarian cancer patients grouped by complete gross resection or neoadjuvant chemotherapy response under a laparoscopic triage algorithm. On the study overall, not on this receptor specifically: TCR clonal relatedness correlated positively with neoantigen level and, by trend, with copy number variation and mutation load from whole-genome sequencing. Tumors from the same patient had repertoire similarity ranging from 0.11 to 0.79, while tumors from different patients showed almost no similarity. Spatial information was not captured by bulk tumor TCR sequencing, so insight into HGSC tumor complexity and diversity was limited. TCR repertoire analyses focused on CDR3; CDR1 and CDR2 were not analyzed.

As for this clone: Its antigen is not yet known. There are no base qualities to consult, and no much larger clone falls within one base.

The roughly 100 tumor samples underwent high-throughput TCR profiling with ImmunoSEQ. As for how the authors treated the data: To measure repertoire diversity, the metrics used were richness (unique productive sequences), clonality, evenness and relatedness, and the Bhattacharyya coefficient was used to assess similarity between samples. A sensitivity analysis excluded TCRs with fewer than two reads and gave consistent conclusions. TCRdb obtained this table from immuneACCESS and retained in-frame rearrangements with V and J assigned. These tables miss some clones; where compared with another copy, unresolved V genes account for less than half of the shortfall, and the remainder is unexplained. V, J and clone size are those of that table, while D and trimming were read from the DNA. This sample holds over 4,500 clones; around 79% were observed only once. The ten top clones hold around 9.7% of the sample.

The CDR3, cysteine through phenylalanine, is 12 amino acids long. Left in the record is the CDR3 DNA by itself, 36 bases read in frame from the first base. CDR1 SGDLS and CDR2 YYNGEE are derived from the germline V gene. Trimming removed 2 bases from V and 8 bases from J, leaving 7 bases between the germline ends. Tumor samples were obtained before definitive surgery or chemotherapy. Genomic DNA extraction was performed by the MD Anderson Biospecimen Extraction Resource, and TCR sequencing was carried out by the MD Anderson Cancer Genomics Laboratory. Rearrangement joined TRBV9 to TRBJ2-2, with the D gene uncertain. The TCR comes from a human donor with high-grade serous ovarian cancer. Sequenced input: tumor tissue. CDR3 protein: CASSVLGGELFF. The DNA sequence follows: TGTGCCAGCAGCGTCCTCGGGGGGGAGCTGTTTTTT.